A single sample gave rise to the 5 T cell receptor beta chains below, sequenced in a study of beta chain features in type 1 diabetes. Expressed TCRB transcripts were sequenced because the entire RNA isolate underwent reverse transcription. TCRdb keeps only in-frame clones here, not all; method: immunoSEQ multiplex PCR. The profile covers about 250,000 clones, with 14% appearing a single time and about 0.024% taken by the ten largest. Sequencing was performed on naive CD4+ T cells from blood. The origin of the receptors is a woman aged 40 to 49 in good health.

This clone was picked up a small number of times. The genes are TRBV25-1 and TRBJ2-3, with 8 bases lining up with TRBD2. CDR1 and CDR2 from the germline V gene are MGHDK and SYGVNS. The ends lost 1 base at V and 1 base at J; junction bases unmatched: 1. This CDR3 is built from 15 residues. In nucleotides, the CDR3 is TGTGCCAGCAGTGAATCTAGCGGGCGCACAGATACGCAGTATTTT. This codes for CASSESSGRTDTQYF.

This chain uses TRBV5-5 with TRBJ1-2; TRBD1 matches 7 bases. This CDR3 region has 14 residues. The germline V gene has CDR1 SGHKS and CDR2 YYEKEE (reference sequence). V was pared by 2 bases and J by 8 bases, with 9 bases of the junction left unmatched. CDR3 sequence: CASSFTGQVPGYTF. In DNA, the CDR3 is TGTGCCAGCAGCTTTACCGGACAGGTCCCGGGCTACACCTTC.

This clone came up a few times. The genes are TRBV4-3 and TRBJ1-2; D not resolved. Trimming stripped 0 bases from V and 7 bases from J, with 12 bases between. The CDR3 runs 14 residues. Germline CDR1 LGHNA, CDR2 YSLEER. The CDR3 reads CASSQDRGSSGYTF. The CDR3 bases are TGCGCCAGCAGCCAAGATAGAGGGAGTAGTGGCTACACCTTC.

This clone was seen more than once but under ten times. The rearrangement links TRBV7-2 to TRBJ1-6; 8 nucleotides align to TRBD1. Germline assignment: CDR1 SGHTA and CDR2 FQGNSA. The CDR3 sequence is 15 residues long. The V gene end was trimmed by 5 bases and the J gene end by 8 bases; junction bases not matched to a gene: 8. The CDR3 DNA reads TGTGCCAGCAGCCAGGACAGGGTATCGCATTCACCCCTCCACTTT. Its translation is CASSQDRVSHSPLHF.

The chain links TRBV5-1 to TRBJ2-1, with 10 nucleotides matching TRBD1. The germline CDR1 and CDR2 sequences are SGHRS and YFSETQ. Losses at the gene ends were 4 bases for V and 5 bases for J; bases not matched to a gene: 3. CDR3 size: 14 residues. The CDR3, as DNA: TGCGCCAGCAGCAGACAGGGGGCGGACAATGAGCAGTTCTTC. Encoded protein: CASSRQGADNEQFF.